This T cell receptor (beta chain) derives from a study of T cell repertoires in cytomegalovirus infection. About the research overall: In public TCR beta signatures, there were indications of both CMV infection and matching HLA type.

CDR3 length: 16 amino acids. Germline loops: CDR1 SGHRS, CDR2 YFSETQ. V gave up 4 bases and J gave up 5 bases, with 21 bases separating them. This clonotype was detected many times. Its antigen is unidentified. A single record per CDR3 protein comes from TCRdb applying MiXCR to the reads. The table records 250,000 to 300,000 distinct CDR3 sequences, 20% to 25% of them present only once. This TCR came from a human donor in good health (CMV status not recorded). Some clones in this sample may be carry-over from other donors' samples. Here the sequenced sample was cultured PBMCs, taken from culture after CMV antigen stimulation. The genes are TRBV5-1 and TRBJ1-2; D gene ambiguous. The chain's CDR3 is CASSPQALNPLYGYTF. As DNA, the CDR3 is TGCGCCAGCAGCCCCCAAGCCCTCAACCCTCTATATGGCTACACCTTC. The variable domain in full, with the rest retrieved from reference TRBV5-1 and TRBJ1-2, is KAGVTQTPRYLIKTRGQQVTLSCSPISGHRSVSWYQQTPGQGLQFLFEYFSETQRNKGNFPGRFSGRQFSNSRSEMNVSTLELGDSALYLCASSPQALNPLYGYTFGSGTRLTVV.